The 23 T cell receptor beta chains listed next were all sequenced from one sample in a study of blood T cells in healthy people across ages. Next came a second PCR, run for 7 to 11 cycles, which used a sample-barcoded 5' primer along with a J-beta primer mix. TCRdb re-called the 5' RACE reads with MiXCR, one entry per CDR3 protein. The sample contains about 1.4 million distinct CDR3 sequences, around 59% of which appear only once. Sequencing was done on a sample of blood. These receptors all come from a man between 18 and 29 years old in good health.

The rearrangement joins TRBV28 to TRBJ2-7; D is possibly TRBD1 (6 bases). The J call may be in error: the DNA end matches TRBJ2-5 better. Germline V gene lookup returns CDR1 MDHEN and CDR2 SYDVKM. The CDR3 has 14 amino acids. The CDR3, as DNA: TGTGCCAGCACAATACAGGGCTTCCAAGAGACCCAGTACTTC. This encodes CASTIQGFQETQYF.

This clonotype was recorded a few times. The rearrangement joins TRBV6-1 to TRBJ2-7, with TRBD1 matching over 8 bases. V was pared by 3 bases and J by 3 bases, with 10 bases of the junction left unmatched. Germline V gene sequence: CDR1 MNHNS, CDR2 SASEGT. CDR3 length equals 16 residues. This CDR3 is CASSEEDRADFYEQYF. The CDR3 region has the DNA TGTGCCAGCAGTGAGGAGGACAGGGCTGATTTCTACGAGCAGTACTTC.

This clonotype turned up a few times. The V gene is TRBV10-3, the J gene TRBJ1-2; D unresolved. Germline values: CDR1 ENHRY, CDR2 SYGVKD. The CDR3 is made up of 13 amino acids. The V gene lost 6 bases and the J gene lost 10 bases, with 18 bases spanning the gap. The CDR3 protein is CAIRDPGLDPYTF. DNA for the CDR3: TGTGCCATCAGGGACCCGGGCCTCGACCCCTACACCTTC.

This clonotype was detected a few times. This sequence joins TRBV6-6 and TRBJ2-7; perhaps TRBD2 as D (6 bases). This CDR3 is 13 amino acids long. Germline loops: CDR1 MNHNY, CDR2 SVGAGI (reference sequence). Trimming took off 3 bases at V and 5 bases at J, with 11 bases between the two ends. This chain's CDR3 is CASSYGGYNEQYF. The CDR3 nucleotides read TGTGCCAGCAGTTATGGAGGGTACAACGAGCAGTACTTC.

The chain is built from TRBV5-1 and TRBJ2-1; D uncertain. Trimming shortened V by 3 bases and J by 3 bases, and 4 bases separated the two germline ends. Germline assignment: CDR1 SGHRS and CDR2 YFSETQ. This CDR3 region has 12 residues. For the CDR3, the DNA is TGCGCCAGCAGCTATTTCTACAATGAGCAGTTCTTC. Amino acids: CASSYFYNEQFF. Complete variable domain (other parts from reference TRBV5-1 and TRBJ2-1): KAGVTQTPRYLIKTRGQQVTLSCSPISGHRSVSWYQQTPGQGLQFLFEYFSETQRNKGNFPGRFSGRQFSNSRSEMNVSTLELGDSALYLCASSYFYNEQFFGPGTRLTVL.

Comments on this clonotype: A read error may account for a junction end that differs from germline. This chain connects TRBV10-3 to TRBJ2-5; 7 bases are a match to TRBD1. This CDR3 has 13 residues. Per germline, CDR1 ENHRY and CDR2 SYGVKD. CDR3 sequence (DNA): TGTGCCATCAGCGGACAGGCCCAAAAGACCCAGTACTTC. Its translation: CAISGQAQKTQYF.

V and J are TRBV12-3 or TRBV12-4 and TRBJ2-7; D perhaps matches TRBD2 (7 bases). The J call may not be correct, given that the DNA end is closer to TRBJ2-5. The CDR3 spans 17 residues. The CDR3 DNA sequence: TGTGCCAGCAGCATTTTACTTGGGGGGGGGCCCGTGAAGACCCAGTACTTC. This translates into CASSILLGGGPVKTQYF.

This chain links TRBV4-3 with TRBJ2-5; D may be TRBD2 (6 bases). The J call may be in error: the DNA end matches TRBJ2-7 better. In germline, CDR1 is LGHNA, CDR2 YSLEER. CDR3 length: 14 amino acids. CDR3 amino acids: CASSQVEGTNEQYF. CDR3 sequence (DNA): TGCGCCAGCAGCCAAGTGGAGGGAACAAACGAGCAGTACTTC.

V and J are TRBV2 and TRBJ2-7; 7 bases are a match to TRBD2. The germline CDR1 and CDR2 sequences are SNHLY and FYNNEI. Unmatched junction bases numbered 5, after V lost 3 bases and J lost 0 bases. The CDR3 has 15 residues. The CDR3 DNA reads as TGTGCCAGCAGTGACAGCGGGGACCTCTCCTACGAGCAGTACTTC. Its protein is CASSDSGDLSYEQYF.

The CDR3 bases are TGTGCCAGCAGCCCTAGAACTAGCGGGATTCTGAATGAGCAGTTCTTC. Translated: CASSPRTSGILNEQFF. The V call is TRBV9, the J call TRBJ2-1; 10 positions match TRBD2. Unmatched junction bases numbered 11, after V lost 4 bases and J lost 7 bases. Germline V gives CDR1 SGDLS, CDR2 YYNGEE. The CDR3 loop spans 16 amino acids.

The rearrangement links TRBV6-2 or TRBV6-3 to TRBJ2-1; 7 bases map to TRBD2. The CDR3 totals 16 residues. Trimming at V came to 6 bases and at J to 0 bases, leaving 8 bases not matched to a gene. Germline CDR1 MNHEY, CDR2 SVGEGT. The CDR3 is CASRTSAGFSYNEQFF. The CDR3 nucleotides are TGTGCCAGCAGAACCTCAGCGGGATTCTCCTACAATGAGCAGTTCTTC.

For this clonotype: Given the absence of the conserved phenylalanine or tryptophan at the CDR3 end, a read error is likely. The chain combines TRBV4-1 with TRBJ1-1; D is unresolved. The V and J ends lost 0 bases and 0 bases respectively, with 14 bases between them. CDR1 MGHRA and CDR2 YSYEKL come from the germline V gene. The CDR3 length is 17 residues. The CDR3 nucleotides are TGCGCCAGCAGCCAAGATGTTGGGTACACATTGAACACTGAAGCTTTCTTG. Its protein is CASSQDVGYTLNTEAFL.

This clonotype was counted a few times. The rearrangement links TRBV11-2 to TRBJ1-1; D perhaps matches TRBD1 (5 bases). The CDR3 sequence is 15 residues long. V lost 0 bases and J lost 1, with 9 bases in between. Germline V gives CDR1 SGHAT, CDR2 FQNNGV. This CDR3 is CASSLDRQTNTEAFF. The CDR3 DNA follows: TGTGCCAGCAGCTTAGATCGACAGACGAACACTGAAGCTTTCTTT.

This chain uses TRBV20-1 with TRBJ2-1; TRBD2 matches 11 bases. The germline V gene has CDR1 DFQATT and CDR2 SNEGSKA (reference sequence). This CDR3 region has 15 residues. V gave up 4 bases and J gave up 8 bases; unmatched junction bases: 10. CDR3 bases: TGCAGTGCTAAAGGGACTAGCGGACCAGTCGATGAGCAGTTCTTC. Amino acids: CSAKGTSGPVDEQFF.

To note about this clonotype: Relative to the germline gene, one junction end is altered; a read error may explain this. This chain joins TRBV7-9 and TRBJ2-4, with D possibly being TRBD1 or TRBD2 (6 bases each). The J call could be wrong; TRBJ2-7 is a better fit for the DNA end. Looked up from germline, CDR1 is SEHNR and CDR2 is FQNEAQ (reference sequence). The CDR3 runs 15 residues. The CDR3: CASSHGGTSSHEQYF. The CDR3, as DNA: TGTGCCAGCAGCCACGGCGGGACAAGCTCCCACGAGCAGTACTTC.

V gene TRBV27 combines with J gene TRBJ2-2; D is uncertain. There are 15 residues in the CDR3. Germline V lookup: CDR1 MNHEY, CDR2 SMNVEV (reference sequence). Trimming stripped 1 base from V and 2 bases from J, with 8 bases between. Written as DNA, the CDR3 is TGTGCCAGCAGTTTATATCCAACTAACACCGGGGAGCTGTTTTTT. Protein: CASSLYPTNTGELFF.

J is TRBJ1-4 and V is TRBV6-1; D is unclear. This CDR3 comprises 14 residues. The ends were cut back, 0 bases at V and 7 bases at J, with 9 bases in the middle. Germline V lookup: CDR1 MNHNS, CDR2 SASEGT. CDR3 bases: TGTGCCAGCAGTGAAGCGTCAGTCGGTGAAAAACTGTTTTTT. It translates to CASSEASVGEKLFF.

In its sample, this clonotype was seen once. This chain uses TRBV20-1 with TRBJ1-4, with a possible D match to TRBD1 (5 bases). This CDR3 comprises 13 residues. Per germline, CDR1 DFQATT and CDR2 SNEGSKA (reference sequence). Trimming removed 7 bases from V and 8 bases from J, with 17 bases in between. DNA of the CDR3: TGCAGTGTAGTTTCCCAGGGAGACGAAAAACTGTTTTTT. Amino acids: CSVVSQGDEKLFF.

The CDR3 coding sequence is TGCGCCAGCAGTCATACGGGGACCGGGGAGACCCAGTACTTC. Translating it yields CASSHTGTGETQYF. The chain links TRBV10-1 to TRBJ2-5; D may be TRBD1 or TRBD2 (5 bases each). V dropped 5 bases and J dropped 5 bases, with 15 bases sitting between them. This CDR3 has 14 amino acids. Germline V gene sequence: CDR1 WNHNN, CDR2 SYGVQD (reference sequence).

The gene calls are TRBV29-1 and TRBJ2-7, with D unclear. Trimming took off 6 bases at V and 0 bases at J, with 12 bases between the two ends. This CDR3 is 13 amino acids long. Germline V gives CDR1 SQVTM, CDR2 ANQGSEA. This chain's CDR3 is CSVLYEFSYEQYF. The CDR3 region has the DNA TGCAGCGTCCTGTATGAGTTCTCCTACGAGCAGTACTTC.

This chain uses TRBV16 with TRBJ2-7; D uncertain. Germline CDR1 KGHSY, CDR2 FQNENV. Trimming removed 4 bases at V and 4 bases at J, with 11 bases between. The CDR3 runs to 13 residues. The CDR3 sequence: CASSRNPKYEQYF. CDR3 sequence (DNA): TGTGCCAGCAGCCGAAACCCCAAGTACGAGCAGTACTTC.

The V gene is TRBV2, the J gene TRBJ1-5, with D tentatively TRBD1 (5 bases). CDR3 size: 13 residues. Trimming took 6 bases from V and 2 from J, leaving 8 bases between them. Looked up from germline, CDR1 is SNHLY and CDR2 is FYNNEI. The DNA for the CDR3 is TGTGCCAGCAGAGGGGACGGCAATCAGCCCCAGCATTTT. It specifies CASRGDGNQPQHF. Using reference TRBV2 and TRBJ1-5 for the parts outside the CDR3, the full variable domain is EPEVTQTPSHQVTQMGQEVILRCVPISNHLYFYWYRQILGQKVEFLVSFYNNEISEKSEIFDDQFSVERPDGSNFTLKIRSTKLEDSAMYFCASRGDGNQPQHFGDGTRLSIL.

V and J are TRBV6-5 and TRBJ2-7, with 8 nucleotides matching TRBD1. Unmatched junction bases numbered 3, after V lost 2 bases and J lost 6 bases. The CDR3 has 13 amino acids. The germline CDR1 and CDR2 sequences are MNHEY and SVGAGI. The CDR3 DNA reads TGTGCCAGCAGTTACCCCGGACAGGGCGAGCAGTACTTC. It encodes CASSYPGQGEQYF.